A single sample is the source of the 27 T cell receptor beta chains below, sequenced in a study of T cell responses to AZD1222 COVID-19 vaccine. TCRdb keeps only in-frame clones here, not all; method: immunoSEQ multiplex PCR. The data contain around 86,000 clones, around 90% of them singletons. The source material was peripheral blood, sampled on day 0 of AZD1222 vaccination. The origin of the receptors is an adult in good health.

The V gene is TRBV19, the J gene TRBJ1-3, with TRBD1 matching over 7 bases. This CDR3 comprises 15 residues. Trimming removed 7 bases from V and 1 base from J; junction bases left unmatched: 7. Looked up from germline, CDR1 is LNHDA and CDR2 is SQIVND (reference sequence). The CDR3 region is CASTQQGRSGNTIYF. The CDR3 DNA is TGTGCCAGTACACAACAGGGGAGGTCTGGAAACACCATATATTTT. The whole variable domain, remainder taken from reference TRBV19 and TRBJ1-3, is DGGITQSPKYLFRKEGQNVTLSCEQNLNHDAMYWYRQDPGQGLRLIYYSQIVNDFQKGDIAEGYSVSREKKESFPLTVTSAQKNPTAFYLCASTQQGRSGNTIYFGEGSWLTVV.

The chain joins TRBV3-1 (or the pseudogene TRBV3-2) to TRBJ2-7; D unresolved. With 5 bases removed from V and 7 bases from J, the gap between germline ends came to 12 bases. This CDR3 is 12 amino acids long. Germline CDR1 and CDR2: LGHDT and YNNKEL (reference sequence). Written as DNA, the CDR3 is TGTGCCAGCAGCTCCCTGTCAGATGAGCAGTACTTC. Protein: CASSSLSDEQYF.

The V and J genes are TRBV10-3 and TRBJ1-1; no definite D call. V lost 1 base to trimming and J lost 2 bases, with 2 bases between them. Germline loops: CDR1 ENHRY, CDR2 SYGVKD. The CDR3 covers 12 residues. CDR3 loop: CAISEFNTEAFF. The CDR3 bases are TGTGCCATCAGTGAGTTTAACACTGAAGCTTTCTTT.

This chain links TRBV3-1 (or the pseudogene TRBV3-2) with TRBJ2-2; possibly TRBD2 for D (5 bases). Trimming shortened V by 0 bases and J by 7 bases, and 18 bases separated the two germline ends. The CDR3 contains 17 residues. Germline values: CDR1 LGHDT, CDR2 YNNKEL (reference sequence). The CDR3 DNA reads TGTGCCAGCAGCCAAGATAGGAGGAGGAACGAGGGCGGGGAGCTGTTTTTT. Encoded protein: CASSQDRRRNEGGELFF.

The chain uses TRBV6-5 and TRBJ2-2; unclear D gene. CDR1 is MNHEY and CDR2 is SVGAGI in the germline V gene. The CDR3 contains 13 residues. V lost 5 bases and J lost 1, with 5 bases in between. CDR3 DNA: TGTGCCAGCAGTCTACAGAACACCGGGGAGCTGTTTTTT. Translation gives CASSLQNTGELFF.

The CDR3 nucleotides are TGTGCCAGCAGTGAGACTAGCGGTAGCAATGAGCAGTTCTTC. Translation gives CASSETSGSNEQFF. The chain joins TRBV2 to TRBJ2-1; 9 nucleotides line up with TRBD2. Germline CDR1 reads SNHLY; CDR2 reads FYNNEI. V lost 3 bases to trimming and J lost 6 bases; unmatched junction nucleotides: 3. There are 14 residues in the CDR3.

V is TRBV3-1 (or the pseudogene TRBV3-2) and J is TRBJ2-5; 8 nucleotides align to TRBD2. Germline values: CDR1 LGHDT, CDR2 YNNKEL (reference sequence). Trimming at V came to 5 bases and at J to 8 bases, leaving 10 bases not matched to a gene. The CDR3 covers 14 residues. The CDR3 is CASSALAVDGTQYF. CDR3 DNA: TGTGCCAGCAGCGCACTAGCGGTGGATGGTACCCAGTACTTC.

The CDR3 loop reads CASSLGARGAEAFF. The CDR3 bases are TGTGCCAGCAGCTTAGGCGCCCGAGGGGCTGAAGCTTTCTTT. The chain is built from TRBV7-2 and TRBJ1-1; a possible D gene is TRBD1 (5 bases). CDR1 is SGHTA and CDR2 is FQGNSA in the germline V gene. The V end lost 1 base, the J end lost 6 bases, and 12 bases lay between the germline ends. This CDR3 comprises 14 residues.

The chain has TRBV30 and TRBJ2-2, with TRBD2 identical over 8 bases. This CDR3 contains 13 residues. Germline V gives CDR1 GTSNPN, CDR2 SVGIG (reference sequence). Losses at the gene ends were 5 bases for V and 7 bases for J; bases not matched to a gene: 6. CDR3 nucleotides: TGTGCCTGGTGGGGACTAGGGATCGGGGAGCTGTTTTTT. It yields the protein CAWWGLGIGELFF.

This chain uses TRBV3-1 (or the pseudogene TRBV3-2) with TRBJ1-1; 7 bases agree with TRBD1. V was clipped by 4 bases and J by 11 bases; unmatched bases: 7. This CDR3 region has 12 residues. The V gene's germline CDR1 is LGHDT and CDR2 YNNKEL (reference sequence). CDR3 sequence reads: CASSLGQVVAFF. The CDR3 DNA reads as TGTGCCAGCAGCCTAGGACAGGTCGTCGCTTTCTTT.

The gene calls are TRBV19 and TRBJ1-4, with TRBD1 matching over 9 bases. V lost 9 bases and J lost 9; bases outside the gene matches: 11. The germline V gene has CDR1 LNHDA and CDR2 SQIVND (reference sequence). This CDR3 contains 14 residues. The CDR3 sequence: CASSFRDRVQKLFF. Written as DNA, the CDR3 is TGTGCCAGCAGCTTTCGGGACAGGGTTCAAAAACTGTTTTTT.

The rearrangement uses TRBV7-9 and TRBJ1-5; the D is unclear. The CDR3 sequence is 14 residues long. The V end lost 0 bases, the J end lost 7 bases, and 10 bases lay between the germline ends. In germline, CDR1 is SEHNR, CDR2 FQNEAQ (reference sequence). The DNA of the CDR3 is TGTGCCAGCAGCTTAGCCCAATCGAACCAGCCCCAGCATTTT. Its protein product is CASSLAQSNQPQHF.

The V gene is TRBV7-2, the J gene TRBJ2-3, with 8 bases fitting TRBD2. CDR1 and CDR2 (germline): SGHTA, FQGNSA. The CDR3 covers 16 residues. V was pared by 3 bases and J by 6 bases, with 11 bases of the junction left unmatched. CDR3 in amino acids: CASSLQRGPPQDTQYF. DNA of the CDR3: TGTGCCAGCAGCTTGCAGCGGGGGCCGCCTCAGGATACGCAGTATTTT.

The chain recombines TRBV7-9 with TRBJ2-7; 7 bases agree with TRBD1. CDR1 is SEHNR, CDR2 FQNEAQ, per germline (reference sequence). The V and J ends lost 4 bases and 0 bases, in that order; junction bases with no gene match: 3. The CDR3 sequence is 14 residues long. The CDR3 sequence is CASSWTGRSYEQYF. CDR3 nucleotides: TGTGCCAGCAGCTGGACAGGTCGCTCCTACGAGCAGTACTTC.

About this clone itself: The junction differs from germline at one of its ends, possibly a read error. The chain joins TRBV7-7 to TRBJ2-5; D unresolved. The CDR3 loop spans 11 amino acids. Germline V CDR1 and CDR2: SSHAT, FNYEAQ (reference sequence). CDR3 nucleotides: TGTGCTAGCAGCCCAATGAAGACCCAGTACTTC. Translated, it gives CASSPMKTQYF.

The chain combines TRBV13 with TRBJ2-5, with 8 bases identical to TRBD2. This CDR3 is 15 amino acids long. Germline V gives CDR1 PRHDT, CDR2 FYEKMQ (reference sequence). J gave up 1 base and V 0 bases, and 1 base lay outside the gene matches. CDR3 in amino acids: CASSLGRGVQETQYF. CDR3 in DNA: TGTGCCAGCAGCTTAGGGCGGGGGGTCCAAGAGACCCAGTACTTC.

The chain recombines TRBV27 with TRBJ1-2; 7 nucleotides align to TRBD1. The CDR3 loop spans 14 amino acids. From germline, CDR1 is MNHEY and CDR2 SMNVEV (reference sequence). With V trimmed by 6 bases and J by 8 bases, 12 bases remained unmatched. The CDR3 DNA sequence: TGTGCCAGCAGCCGTCAGGGGACAGTCGGGGGCTACACCTTC. It is translated as CASSRQGTVGGYTF.

The V call is TRBV5-4, the J call TRBJ2-2, with a weak D call TRBD1 (5 bases). The CDR3 spans 15 residues. Trimming removed 2 bases at V and 6 bases at J, with 14 bases between. CDR1 is SGHNT and CDR2 is YYREEE in the germline V gene (reference sequence). CDR3 DNA sequence: TGTGCCAGCAGCTTAGGTGCTGGGGCCCCCGGGGAGCTGTTTTTT. Translated: CASSLGAGAPGELFF.

This clone appeared once. The chain links TRBV9 to TRBJ2-7; possibly TRBD2 for D (7 bases). Germline V lookup: CDR1 SGDLS, CDR2 YYNGEE. This CDR3 is built from 17 residues. V was cut by 4 bases and J by 1 base, with 21 bases left in between. Here the CDR3 reads CASSPGGGRFRSYEQYF. For the CDR3, the DNA is TGTGCCAGCAGCCCCGGCGGGGGCAGGTTTCGGTCCTACGAGCAGTACTTC.

CDR3 in amino acids: CADGQGSSGNTIYF. DNA for the CDR3: TGTGCCGATGGACAGGGGAGCTCTGGAAACACCATATATTTT. The V gene is TRBV7-9, the J gene TRBJ1-3, with 9 bases identical to TRBD1. Germline trimming cut 11 bases from V and 0 bases from J; bases unmatched to any gene: 5. The CDR3 is 14 residues long. CDR1 and CDR2 (germline): SEHNR, FQNEAQ (reference sequence).

J is TRBJ2-7 and V is TRBV13; D might be TRBD2 (5 bases). Per germline, CDR1 PRHDT and CDR2 FYEKMQ (reference sequence). Trimming removed 7 bases from V and 3 bases from J, with 10 bases in between. The CDR3 spans 12 residues. The CDR3 region is CASKERNYEQYF. The CDR3, as DNA: TGTGCCAGCAAGGAGCGGAACTACGAGCAGTACTTC.

This clone was observed a single time. The J gene is TRBJ1-6, the V gene TRBV7-9; D is perhaps TRBD1 (6 bases). Germline CDR1 is SEHNR and CDR2 is FQNEAQ (reference sequence). CDR3 length: 12 amino acids. Between the trimmed V and J ends, which lost 3 bases and 10 bases, there was a span of 7 bases. The CDR3 sequence: CASSLGASPLHF. DNA of the CDR3: TGTGCCAGCAGCTTGGGGGCCTCACCCCTCCACTTT. Full variable domain (rest looked up from reference TRBV7-9 and TRBJ1-6): DTGVSQNPRHKITKRGQNVTFRCDPISEHNRLYWYRQTLGQGPEFLTYFQNEAQLEKSRLLSDRFSAERPKGSFSTLEIQRTEQGDSAMYLCASSLGASPLHFGNGTRLTVT.

This chain connects TRBV7-9 to TRBJ2-5, with D perhaps assigned TRBD1 or TRBD2 (5 bases each). The CDR3 is 15 amino acids. Trimming took off 7 bases at V and 1 base at J, with 16 bases between the two ends. The germline CDR1 and CDR2 sequences are SEHNR and FQNEAQ (reference sequence). CDR3 bases: TGTGCCAGCACCCATCCCTCAGGGACCCAAGAGACCCAGTACTTC. It encodes CASTHPSGTQETQYF.

The CDR3 is CASSSQGGAGDVTQYF. The DNA for the CDR3 is TGTGCCAGCAGCTCACAGGGTGGCGCGGGGGACGTGACCCAGTACTTC. The chain is built from TRBV3-1 (or the pseudogene TRBV3-2) and TRBJ2-5; D is perhaps TRBD2 (7 bases). The ends were cut back, 5 bases at V and 7 bases at J, with 23 bases in the middle. Germline values: CDR1 LGHDT, CDR2 YNNKEL (reference sequence). This CDR3 is built from 16 residues.

V usage is TRBV4-3 and J usage is TRBJ2-1; TRBD2 matches 8 bases. Germline assignment: CDR1 LGHNA and CDR2 YSLEER. V was clipped by 0 bases and J by 6 bases; unmatched bases: 10. The CDR3 is made up of 17 amino acids. The CDR3 DNA reads as TGCGCCAGCAGCCAAGATCCCCATAGCGGGGTCTTCAATGAGCAGTTCTTC. This encodes CASSQDPHSGVFNEQFF.

In its sample, this clone was seen a few times. The rearrangement joins TRBV7-2 to TRBJ2-2; D is ambiguous. Germline values: CDR1 SGHTA, CDR2 FQGNSA. V lost 4 bases, J lost 8 bases, and 17 bases lay in between. This CDR3 spans 15 amino acids. The CDR3 DNA follows: TGTGCCAGCAGCTCCCGACCCCAGGCGTCGGGGGAGCTGTTTTTT. Translating it yields CASSSRPQASGELFF.

This rearrangement joins TRBV11-1 to TRBJ1-1, with D tentatively TRBD1 (5 bases). Per the germline V gene, CDR1 is SGHAT and CDR2 is FQDESV (reference sequence). The CDR3 is made up of 15 amino acids. The V end lost 6 bases, the J end lost 1 base, and 15 bases lay between the germline ends. The CDR3 reads CASRGSGRQNTEAFF. CDR3 nucleotides: TGTGCCAGCAGGGGCTCGGGGCGGCAGAACACTGAAGCTTTCTTT.